This T cell receptor (beta chain) was observed in a study of beta chain features in type 1 diabetes. It was via CD45RO/CCR7/CD25/CD127/CD95/CD27 that CD4+ naive, central memory, regulatory and stem cell-like memory cells were sorted. Every isolated RNA sample was fully reverse transcribed, so sequencing captured expressed TCRB transcripts. Here immunoSEQ multiplex PCR was the method, and the copy in TCRdb shows in-frame clones only, minus some. Of 300,000 to 450,000 clones listed, about 18% were seen once; the top ten hold under 0.05%. Study-wide points: Insertion counts at VDJ junctions were lower in type 1 diabetes patients, who also showed more deletions there. PCR might preferentially amplify shorter templates, equally in patients and controls.

CDR1 MGHRA and CDR2 YSYEKL come from the germline V gene. With 3 bases removed from V and 0 bases from J, the gap between germline ends came to 15 bases. The CDR3 has 17 residues. As for this clone: Its antigen is currently unknown.

This clonotype was sampled from a woman aged 18-29 years in good health. The sequenced material came from naive CD4+ T cells from blood. The chain recombines TRBV4-1 with TRBJ1-5, with TRBD1 as a possible D gene (6 bases). CDR3 loop: CASSQRTEIYSNQPQHF. The DNA for the CDR3 is TGCGCCAGCAGCCAGCGGACAGAGATTTATAGCAATCAGCCCCAGCATTTT.